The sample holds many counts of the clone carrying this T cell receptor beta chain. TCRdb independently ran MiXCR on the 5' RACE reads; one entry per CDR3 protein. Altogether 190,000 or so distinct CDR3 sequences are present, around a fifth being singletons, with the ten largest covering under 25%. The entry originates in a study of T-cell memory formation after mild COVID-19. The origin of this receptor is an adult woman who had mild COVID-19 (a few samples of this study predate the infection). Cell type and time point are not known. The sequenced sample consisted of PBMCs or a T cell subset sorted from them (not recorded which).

The CDR3: CSARSLAGWEQYF. CDR3 DNA sequence: TGCAGTGCTAGATCCCTAGCGGGGTGGGAGCAGTACTTC. The rearrangement joins TRBV20-1 to TRBJ2-7; 9 nucleotides align to TRBD2. V dropped 2 bases and J dropped 7; count of bases not matched to a gene: 6. Germline-derived CDR1 and CDR2 are DFQATT and SNEGSKA (reference sequence). The CDR3 consists of 13 residues.